This entry lists 18 T cell receptor beta chains sequenced from one sample in a study of early T cells in non-severe SARS-CoV-2 infection. TCRdb reprocessed the 5' RACE reads with MiXCR, giving one entry per CDR3 protein. The repertoire holds more than 65,000 distinct CDR3 sequences, with roughly 13% as singletons. Specimen: whole blood. All receptors come from an adult who was a healthcare worker with PCR-confirmed SARS-CoV-2 infection or an uninfected control (not recorded which).

In its sample, this clonotype was seen many times. This rearrangement joins TRBV6-5 to TRBJ2-7; 7 nucleotides line up with TRBD1. J was trimmed by 5 bases and V by 6 bases; bases with no gene match: 10. This CDR3 spans 14 amino acids. Looked up from germline, CDR1 is MNHEY and CDR2 is SVGAGI. CDR3 amino acids: CASRIRQGIHEQYF. The CDR3, as DNA: TGTGCCAGCAGGATCCGACAGGGTATCCACGAGCAGTACTTC.

This clonotype occurred a few times. The rearrangement links TRBV27 to TRBJ2-7, with D possibly matching TRBD2 (5 bases). This CDR3 spans 12 amino acids. Germline assignment: CDR1 MNHEY and CDR2 SMNVEV (reference sequence). V lost 4 bases, J lost 6 bases, and 10 bases lay in between. The CDR3 bases are TGTGCCAGCAGTTCCGGGGTGGTCGAGCAGTACTTC. Its translation: CASSSGVVEQYF.

This clonotype was detected once. The chain combines TRBV5-1 with TRBJ1-2; D uncertain. This CDR3 has 15 amino acids. V lost 0 bases and J lost 6, with 15 bases in between. The germline CDR1 and CDR2 sequences are SGHRS and YFSETQ. As DNA, the CDR3 is TGCGCCAGCAGCTTGGGGTCGCATGGACGCCATGGCTACACCTTC. Protein product: CASSLGSHGRHGYTF.

The table lists this clonotype with many counts. The rearrangement joins TRBV7-9 to TRBJ2-7; D tentatively fits TRBD1 or TRBD2 (7 bases each). This CDR3 spans 14 amino acids. CDR1 and CDR2 from the germline V gene are SEHNR and FQNEAQ (reference sequence). Trimming left V 5 bases short and J 6 bases short, with 17 bases between. This chain's CDR3 is CASSRGATGIEQYF. The CDR3 DNA reads TGTGCCAGCAGCCGGGGGGCGACAGGGATCGAGCAGTACTTC.

This clonotype was observed a handful of times. The CDR3 DNA reads TGCAGTGCTGCGGGGGCAAGCTCCTACAATGAGCAGTTCTTC. It specifies CSAAGASSYNEQFF. The chain combines TRBV20-1 with TRBJ2-1; D is possibly TRBD2 (7 bases). Trimming stripped 5 bases from V and 0 bases from J, with 11 bases between. CDR3 length: 14 residues. Looked up from germline, CDR1 is DFQATT and CDR2 is SNEGSKA (reference sequence).

The genes are TRBV20-1 and TRBJ1-3, with D possibly matching TRBD1 (6 bases). There are 15 residues in the CDR3. Trimming took 4 bases from V and 4 from J, leaving 17 bases between them. The V gene's germline CDR1 is DFQATT and CDR2 SNEGSKA (reference sequence). CDR3 coding DNA: TGCAGTGCTATCAGGGGAAATAGCGTAGGAAACACCATATATTTT. As protein: CSAIRGNSVGNTIYF.

This clonotype was recorded many times. This chain joins TRBV6-6 and TRBJ2-7; D not resolved. Germline assignment: CDR1 MNHNY and CDR2 SVGAGI (reference sequence). This CDR3 is built from 14 residues. Deletions cut 1 base from V and 6 bases from J, with 13 bases between. The chain's CDR3 is CASSYFTQGSEQYF. In nucleotides, the CDR3 is TGTGCCAGCAGTTACTTCACCCAAGGAAGCGAGCAGTACTTC.

This clonotype was seen more than once but under ten times. The gene calls are TRBV21-1 and TRBJ1-5; the D segment call TRBD1 is taken from the table without a DNA check. TRBV21-1 is assigned pseudogene status. The CDR3 is 15 amino acids. CDR3 amino acids: CASSKALVPGQPQHF. The CDR3 DNA follows: TGTGCCAGCAGCAAAGCGCTGGTCCCGGGGCAGCCCCAGCATTTT.

This clonotype was detected a few times. V and J are TRBV7-8 and TRBJ2-1, with D tentatively TRBD1 (6 bases). Germline V lookup: CDR1 SGHVS, CDR2 FQNEAQ. V lost 4 bases and J lost 2, with 21 bases in between. The CDR3 length is 18 residues. CDR3 nucleotides: TGTGCCAGCAGCTCACTCCCCCAGGGGCTACGCACCTACAATGAGCAGTTCTTC. Translation gives CASSSLPQGLRTYNEQFF.

This chain links TRBV6-5 with TRBJ2-7; TRBD2 matches at 7 bases. V shed 7 bases, J shed 5 bases, and the junction held 11 bases outside the gene matches. This CDR3 is 14 amino acids long. The germline CDR1 and CDR2 sequences are MNHEY and SVGAGI. The CDR3 coding sequence is TGTGCCAGCACCAAGGGGACGGGAGGCCACGAGCAGTACTTC. Protein: CASTKGTGGHEQYF.

This clonotype was found many times. The chain is built from TRBV7-2 and TRBJ2-2; D possibly corresponds to TRBD2 (6 bases). Germline V gene lookup returns CDR1 SGHTA and CDR2 FQGNSA. Trimming removed 5 bases at V and 6 bases at J, with 19 bases between. The CDR3 runs 16 residues. CDR3 DNA: TGTGCCAGCAGCAAGTTGAAGCTAGCGTTCTCCGGGGAGCTGTTTTTT. Its protein product is CASSKLKLAFSGELFF. The whole variable domain, remainder taken from reference TRBV7-2 and TRBJ2-2, is GAGVSQSPSNKVTEKGKDVELRCDPISGHTALYWYRQSLGQGLEFLIYFQGNSAPDKSGLPSDRFSAERTGGSVSTLTIQRTQQEDSAVYLCASSKLKLAFSGELFFGEGSRLTVL.

This clonotype was observed a handful of times. This chain uses TRBV19 with TRBJ2-7, with 15 bases that match TRBD2. The CDR3 runs to 18 residues. With 4 bases clipped from V and 3 bases from J, the junction kept 10 bases outside the gene matches. Germline values: CDR1 LNHDA, CDR2 SQIVND (reference sequence). CDR3: CASSTAGTSGRQDYEQYF. In DNA, the CDR3 is TGTGCCAGTAGTACTGCAGGGACTAGCGGGAGGCAGGACTACGAGCAGTACTTC.

This chain uses TRBV5-1 with TRBJ2-7; perhaps TRBD2 as D (5 bases). This CDR3 has 14 residues. Germline V gives CDR1 SGHRS, CDR2 YFSETQ. V shed 5 bases and J shed 4 bases, with 16 bases lying between them. The CDR3 sequence is CASSSGVDPYEQYF. The DNA for the CDR3 is TGCGCCAGCAGTTCCGGGGTTGACCCTTACGAGCAGTACTTC.

This clonotype was picked up many times. The chain links TRBV20-1 to TRBJ1-5, with D unclear. Germline V lookup: CDR1 DFQATT, CDR2 SNEGSKA (reference sequence). With 2 bases removed from V and 9 bases from J, the gap between germline ends came to 11 bases. The CDR3 totals 12 residues. Here the CDR3 reads CSARSTFGPQHF. The CDR3 region has the DNA TGCAGTGCTAGATCCACCTTCGGGCCCCAGCATTTT.

The chain carries TRBV6-2 or TRBV6-3 and TRBJ2-5; D is perhaps TRBD1 (6 bases). Germline CDR1 MNHEY, CDR2 SVGEGT. The CDR3 runs 14 residues. V lost 6 bases, J lost 4 bases, and 15 bases lay in between. The CDR3 DNA is TGTGCCAGCAGGCCACAGGGCCCGGGAGAGACCCAGTACTTC. Translated, it gives CASRPQGPGETQYF.

This clonotype was picked up many times. The rearrangement links TRBV5-4 to TRBJ1-1, with D possibly TRBD1 on 5 matching bases. V was shortened by 0 bases and J by 5 bases, with 11 bases between the two germline ends. Germline V gene data show CDR1 as SGHNT and CDR2 as YYREEE (reference sequence). The CDR3 runs 14 residues. CDR3 region: CASSLESGRTEAFF. The CDR3 bases are TGTGCCAGCAGCTTGGAATCAGGGAGGACTGAAGCTTTCTTT.

This clonotype came up a few times. The rearrangement links TRBV24-1 to TRBJ2-3, with D maybe TRBD2 (6 bases). CDR3 length: 15 amino acids. The ends were cut back, 3 bases at V and 2 bases at J, with 11 bases in the middle. Germline CDR1 is KGHDR and CDR2 is SFDVKD. The CDR3 sequence: CATSDGGTFTDTQYF. The CDR3 coding sequence is TGTGCCACCAGTGATGGGGGGACTTTCACAGATACGCAGTATTTT.

The chain joins TRBV24-1 to TRBJ2-1; D remains ambiguous. This CDR3 has 14 residues. Trimming stripped 1 base from V and 7 bases from J, with 10 bases between. CDR1 KGHDR and CDR2 SFDVKD come from the germline V gene. Here the CDR3 DNA reads TGTGCCACCAGTGATTTTGCCAGAACAAATGAGCAGTTCTTC. It yields the protein CATSDFARTNEQFF.